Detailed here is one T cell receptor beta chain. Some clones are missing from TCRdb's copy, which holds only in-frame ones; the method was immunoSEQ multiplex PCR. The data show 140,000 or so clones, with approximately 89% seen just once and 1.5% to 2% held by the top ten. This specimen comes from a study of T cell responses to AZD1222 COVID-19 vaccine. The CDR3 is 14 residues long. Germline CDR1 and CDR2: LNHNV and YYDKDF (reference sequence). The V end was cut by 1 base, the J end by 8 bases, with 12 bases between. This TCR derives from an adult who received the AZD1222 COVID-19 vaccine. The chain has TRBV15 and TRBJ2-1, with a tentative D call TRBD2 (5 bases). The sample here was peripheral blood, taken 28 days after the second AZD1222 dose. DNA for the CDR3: TGTGCCACCAGCAGAGTTACTAGATACCATGAGCAGTTCTTC. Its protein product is CATSRVTRYHEQFF. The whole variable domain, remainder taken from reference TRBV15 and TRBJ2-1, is DAMVIQNPRYQVTQFGKPVTLSCSQTLNHNVMYWYQQKSSQAPKLLFHYYDKDFNNEADTPDNFQSRRPNTSFCFLDIRSPGLGDTAMYLCATSRVTRYHEQFFGPGTRLTVL.